Below are 6 T cell receptor beta chains sequenced from a single sample in a study of shared clonotypes between healthy human individuals. Repertoires were generated with immunoSEQ multiplex PCR, while TCRdb's copy carries only in-frame clones and drops some. The sample holds about 2 million clones, around 96% seen once. CD45RO-negative cells were positively selected for CCR7, leaving out terminally differentiated effector memory CD45RA+ cells. Sequencing was done on a sample of naive CD8+ T cells sorted from blood. These receptors originate from a man in his late teens or twenties in good health.

This sequence joins TRBV7-9 and TRBJ2-1; 7 positions agree with TRBD1. This CDR3 has 15 residues. V dropped 0 bases and J dropped 2; count of bases not matched to a gene: 1. Germline assignment: CDR1 SEHNR and CDR2 FQNEAQ (reference sequence). As DNA, the CDR3 is TGTGCCAGCAGCTTAGCAGGGGGCGCCTACAATGAGCAGTTCTTC. Amino acid sequence: CASSLAGGAYNEQFF.

The chain has TRBV4-1 and TRBJ2-3, with 12 bases lining up with TRBD2. The junction had 6 bases not matched to a gene; V was cut back by 3 bases and J by 5 bases. The germline gives CDR1 MGHRA, CDR2 YSYEKL. The CDR3 loop spans 16 amino acids. CDR3: CASSQASGRAQDTQYF. The CDR3 DNA follows: TGCGCCAGCAGCCAGGCTAGCGGGAGGGCCCAAGATACGCAGTATTTT.

This chain uses TRBV7-8 with TRBJ2-7; perhaps TRBD2 as D (5 bases). Germline CDR1 reads SGHVS; CDR2 reads FQNEAQ. This CDR3 spans 14 amino acids. V lost 4 bases, J lost 1 base, and 11 bases lay in between. Here the CDR3 DNA reads TGTGCCAGCAGCTGGCTGGCGGGTTCCTACGAGCAGTACTTC. Its translation is CASSWLAGSYEQYF. Supplemented by reference TRBV7-8 and TRBJ2-7, the full variable domain reads GAGVSQSPRYKVAKRGQDVALRCDPISGHVSLFWYQQALGQGPEFLTYFQNEAQLDKSGLPSDRFFAERPEGSVSTLKIQRTQQEDSAVYLCASSWLAGSYEQYFGPGTRLTVT.

In the case of this clone: In the same sample, other DNA sequences code for this CDR3. The chain couples TRBV5-8 to TRBJ2-3; weak D call: TRBD1 (8 bases). In germline, CDR1 is SGHTS, CDR2 YDEGEE. V was pared by 5 bases and J by 3 bases, with 16 bases between. The CDR3 spans 15 residues. Here the CDR3 DNA reads TGTGCCAGCAGTTTAGGACAGGGAGGGACAGATACGCAGTATTTT. The encoded protein is CASSLGQGGTDTQYF.

Worth noting for this clone: Distinct nucleotide sequences in the sample also encode this CDR3. The V and J genes are TRBV2 and TRBJ2-7; unclear D gene. Germline-derived CDR1 and CDR2 are SNHLY and FYNNEI. There are 11 residues in the CDR3. V was shortened by 3 bases and J by 4 bases, with 4 bases between the two germline ends. This chain's CDR3 is CASSEGYEQYF. CDR3 bases: TGTGCCAGCAGTGAGGGTTACGAGCAGTACTTC.

This clone was counted a single time. The same CDR3 also results from other DNA sequences found in this sample. The gene calls are TRBV5-1 and TRBJ2-1; D unresolved. V shed 0 bases and J shed 4 bases, with 5 bases lying between them. Germline loops: CDR1 SGHRS, CDR2 YFSETQ. CDR3 size: 13 residues. CDR3 nucleotides: TGCGCCAGCAGCTTGGGCGGTTACAATGAGCAGTTCTTC. Its protein is CASSLGGYNEQFF.